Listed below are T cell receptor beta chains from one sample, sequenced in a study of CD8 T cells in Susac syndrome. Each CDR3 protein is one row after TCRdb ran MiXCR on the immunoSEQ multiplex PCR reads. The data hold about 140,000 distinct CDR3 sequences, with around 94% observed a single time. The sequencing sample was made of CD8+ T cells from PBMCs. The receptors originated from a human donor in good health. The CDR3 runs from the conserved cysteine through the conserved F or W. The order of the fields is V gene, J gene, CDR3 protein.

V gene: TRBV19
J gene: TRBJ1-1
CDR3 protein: CASMKRYLTEAFF

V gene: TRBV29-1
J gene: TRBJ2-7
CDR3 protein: CSVEGENSYEQYF

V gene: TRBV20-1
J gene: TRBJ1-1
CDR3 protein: CSARTGLLINTEAFF

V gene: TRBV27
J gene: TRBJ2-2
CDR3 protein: CASSLWTGSGSHTGELFF

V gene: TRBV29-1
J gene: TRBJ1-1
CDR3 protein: CSLGTGGEAFF

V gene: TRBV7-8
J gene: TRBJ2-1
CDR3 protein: CASSELEFYNEQFF

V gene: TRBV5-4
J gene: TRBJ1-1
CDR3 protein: CASSLDREVEAFF

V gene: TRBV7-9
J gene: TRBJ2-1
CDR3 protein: CASADNEQFF

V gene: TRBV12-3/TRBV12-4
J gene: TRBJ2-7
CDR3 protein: CASSFNRDGSYEQYF

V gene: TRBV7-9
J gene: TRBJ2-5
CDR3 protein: CASRTGLETQYF

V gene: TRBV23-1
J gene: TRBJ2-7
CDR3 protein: CASSQSQGLAAYEQYF

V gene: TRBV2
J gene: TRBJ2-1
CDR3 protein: CASRAGYNEQFF

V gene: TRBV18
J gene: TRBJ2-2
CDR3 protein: CASSPQSGNTGELFF

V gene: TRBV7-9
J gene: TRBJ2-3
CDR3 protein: CASSAPGTGTDTQYF

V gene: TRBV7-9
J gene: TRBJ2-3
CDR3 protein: CASSIVGLAEDTQYF

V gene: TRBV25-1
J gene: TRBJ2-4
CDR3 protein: CASSEVGVIQYF

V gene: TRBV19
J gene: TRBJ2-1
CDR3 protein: CASGDGLNEQFF

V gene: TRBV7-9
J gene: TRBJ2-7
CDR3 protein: CASSPVRGENWYEQYF

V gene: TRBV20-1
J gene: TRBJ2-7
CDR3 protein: CSAGSAEQYF

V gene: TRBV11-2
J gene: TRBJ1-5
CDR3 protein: CASSLDLGPQHF

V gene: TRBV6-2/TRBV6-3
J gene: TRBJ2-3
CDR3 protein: CASSLGFTDTQYF

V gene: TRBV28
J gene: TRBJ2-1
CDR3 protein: CASSPTSGTYNEQFF

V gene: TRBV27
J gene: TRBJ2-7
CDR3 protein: CASSFGLAGKYEQYF

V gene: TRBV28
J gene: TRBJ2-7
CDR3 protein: CASSLDRGGLEQYF